Listed here are 3 T cell receptor beta chains from one sample, sequenced in a study of Graves' ophthalmopathy and Graves' hyperthyroidism. Amplification targeted the TCR beta CDR3 regions, with RNA transcripts as the source material. In the first round, RT-PCR was carried out with HTBI primers, and a multiplex PCR formed the second round. Via MiXCR, TCRdb re-called the multiplex PCR reads, giving one row per CDR3 protein. In the table there are about 370,000 distinct CDR3 sequences, approximately 18% of which are singletons. Sequences were obtained from peripheral blood. The source of these receptors is an adult woman with stable Graves' hyperthyroidism.

This clonotype was observed many times. V and J are TRBV12-5 and TRBJ2-7; 7 nucleotides agree with TRBD2. Germline trimming cut 5 bases from V and 2 bases from J; bases unmatched to any gene: 3. Germline CDR1 reads LGHNT; CDR2 reads FRNRAP. CDR3 size: 13 residues. The DNA of the CDR3 is TGTGCTAGTGGTCCAGGACTAGCCTACGAGCAGTACTTC. Encoded protein: CASGPGLAYEQYF.

This clonotype was detected ten times or more. Written as DNA, the CDR3 is TGTGCCAGCAGTTTCGGTGGACTGACAGACTCCACCGGGGAGCTGTTTTTT. Its protein product is CASSFGGLTDSTGELFF. The V call is TRBV12-3 or TRBV12-4, the J call TRBJ2-2; D may correspond to TRBD1 or TRBD2 (5 bases each). The CDR3 consists of 17 residues. V was shortened by 3 bases and J by 4 bases, with 18 bases between the two germline ends.

This clonotype has a count of ten or more. The chain couples TRBV20-1 to TRBJ2-5; 12 bases map to TRBD2. In germline, CDR1 is DFQATT, CDR2 SNEGSKA (reference sequence). The V and J ends lost 0 bases and 5 bases, in that order; junction bases with no gene match: 10. This CDR3 is 17 amino acids long. CDR3 sequence reads: CSARDILLAGGTETQYF. The CDR3 DNA is TGCAGTGCTAGAGACATATTACTAGCGGGAGGTACGGAGACCCAGTACTTC.